These T cell receptor beta chains were read from a single sample in a study of regulatory T cells in long-lasting Graves disease. TCRdb re-derived calls from the multiplex PCR reads in MiXCR, one entry per CDR3 protein. The sample holds about 470,000 distinct CDR3 sequences, around 21% seen once. Sequenced here: peripheral blood mononuclear cells (PBMCs), sampled when the disease was refractory, from a patient treated with antithyroid drugs. The receptors come from a female donor with Graves disease. Both conserved end residues are part of each CDR3. The order of the fields is D gene, clone size, V gene, J gene, CDR3 DNA, CDR3 protein. The D gene is left open where the match is weak. Clone size is shown for a subset of rows, as once, few, many or a class of expanded clone.

TRBD1,NA,TRBV6-2/TRBV6-3,TRBJ1-5,TGTGCCAGCAGATTGGGGACAGGGCGACAGCCCCAGCATTTT,CASRLGTGRQPQHF
TRBD1,many,TRBV16,TRBJ1-1,TGTGCCAGCAGCCAAATACAGGGGTTCGCTGAAGCTTTCTTT,CASSQIQGFAEAFF
TRBD2,NA,TRBV6-2/TRBV6-3,TRBJ2-1,TGTGCCAGCAGTTACCCCGCACCCATTAGCGGGAGCGTAAATGAGCAGTTCTTC,CASSYPAPISGSVNEQFF
NA,NA,TRBV6-2/TRBV6-3,TRBJ2-7,NA,CASSYSGVALGAYF
TRBD2,NA,TRBV5-5,TRBJ2-3,TGTGCCAGCTCGACTAGCGGGAGCACAGATACGCAGTATTTT,CASSTSGSTDTQYF
TRBD1,NA,TRBV6-2/TRBV6-3,TRBJ2-6,TGTGCCAGCACCCTGGGACAGGGCTCCGGGGCCAACGTCCTGACTTTC,CASTLGQGSGANVLTF
TRBD1,NA,TRBV6-1,TRBJ2-5,TGTGCCAGCAGCCAGGACAGGGGAGGCCAAGAGACCCAGTACTTC,CASSQDRGGQETQYF
NA,few,TRBV4-3,TRBJ1-4,TGCGCCAGCAGCCAAAGAAGGGGTCAGCATAATGAAAAACTGTTTTTT,CASSQRRGQHNEKLFF
NA,many,TRBV2,TRBJ2-7,TGTGCCAGCAGGCCCGGTCGGGACACCTACGAGCAGTACTTC,CASRPGRDTYEQYF
NA,NA,TRBV2,TRBJ1-2,TGTGCCAGCAGTGAAAAGGGAATTAAATATGGCTACACCTTC,CASSEKGIKYGYTF
TRBD1,few,TRBV13,TRBJ1-2,TGTGCCAGCAGCTTGGCCGGGACAGGCTATGGCTACACCTTC,CASSLAGTGYGYTF
NA,many,TRBV12-3/TRBV12-4,TRBJ2-7,TGTGCCAGCAGTTCCGGGCCTGGAAACGAGCAGTACTTC,CASSSGPGNEQYF
NA,NA,TRBV6-1,TRBJ2-7,TGTGCCAGCAGTGGGGTGGGAGGTTCGTCCTACGAGCAGTACTTC,CASSGVGGSSYEQYF
TRBD2,NA,TRBV11-2,TRBJ2-1,TGTGCCAGCAGCCCCAGACTAGCGGGAGTCTACAATGAGCAGTTCTTC,CASSPRLAGVYNEQFF
TRBD1,many,TRBV5-1,TRBJ1-1,TGCGCCAGCAGCCTAGGGGACAGGGGGCGACTGACTGAAGCTTTCTTT,CASSLGDRGRLTEAFF
TRBD2,NA,TRBV3-1,TRBJ2-7,TGTGCCAGCAGCCCCTTTTGGCCTAGCGGGAGGGGCGAGCAGTACTTC,CASSPFWPSGRGEQYF
NA,few,TRBV20-1,TRBJ1-1,TGCAGTGCTACCTTCGACGGACTGAACACTGAAGCTTTCTTT,CSATFDGLNTEAFF
TRBD1,NA,TRBV29-1,TRBJ2-6,TGCAGCGTTGGCGGGACAGGGGGGAGAAACGTCCTGACTTTC,CSVGGTGGRNVLTF
TRBD1,NA,TRBV20-1,TRBJ2-7,TGCAGTGCTCCCAGACAGGGGGACTACGAGCAGTACTTC,CSAPRQGDYEQYF
TRBD1,NA,TRBV30,TRBJ2-1,TGTGCCTGGGACAGGACAGGGGGGCAGTTCTTC,CAWDRTGGQFF
NA,NA,TRBV9,TRBJ2-1,TGTGCCAGCAGCGTAGCTACGGGGGAGCCCGCCTACAATGAGCAGTTCTTC,CASSVATGEPAYNEQFF
NA,many,TRBV2,TRBJ1-6,TGTGCCAGCAGTGCGAGGGTAGGGAATTCACCCCTCCACTTT,CASSARVGNSPLHF
NA,few,TRBV5-1,TRBJ2-2,TGCGCCAGCAGACTTATCACCGGGGAGCTGTTTTTT,CASRLITGELFF
TRBD2,many,TRBV27,TRBJ2-7,TGTGCCAGCAGTGTTAGCGGGAGGATAGTTATCTACGAGCAGTACTTC,CASSVSGRIVIYEQYF
NA,many,TRBV20-1,TRBJ2-7,TGCAGTGCTAGTAGTGGGACAATTAGACTTAGCTCCTACGAGCAGTACTTC,CSASSGTIRLSSYEQYF
NA,many,TRBV6-2/TRBV6-3,TRBJ1-1,TGTGCCAGCAGTTACTCTCGGAACACTGAAGCTTTCTTT,CASSYSRNTEAFF
TRBD1,NA,TRBV27,TRBJ1-1,TGTGCCAGCAGTTTATCGGGGGACAGGCAGGACACTGAAGCTTTCTTT,CASSLSGDRQDTEAFF
NA,few,TRBV29-1,TRBJ2-3,TGCAGCGTTGTATCCCAGGAGGAAGGAGATACGCAGTATTTT,CSVVSQEEGDTQYF
TRBD2,many,TRBV5-8,TRBJ2-5,TGTGCCAGCAGCGGACCGCGGTCGGGAGGGCAAGAGACCCAGTACTTC,CASSGPRSGGQETQYF
NA,many,TRBV2,TRBJ1-2,TGTGCCAGCAGTGCAGGACAACCGTCAAAGGATGGCTACACCTTC,CASSAGQPSKDGYTF
TRBD2,few,TRBV4-3,TRBJ2-2,TGCGCCAGCAGCCAAGGGACTAGCGGGCGGGGCGGGGAGCTGTTTTTT,CASSQGTSGRGGELFF
NA,many,TRBV12-3/TRBV12-4,TRBJ2-7,TGTGCCAGCAGTTTCGGTAGCGGCTACGAGCAGTACTTC,CASSFGSGYEQYF
NA,few,TRBV10-3,TRBJ1-4,TGTGCCAGCGGGGCACCGAACGAAAAACTGTTTTTT,CASGAPNEKLFF
TRBD1,NA,TRBV18,TRBJ2-6,TGTGCCAGCTCACCGGGACAGGGGGCTTCTGGGGCCAACGTCCTGACTTTC,CASSPGQGASGANVLTF
NA,NA,TRBV12-5,TRBJ2-6,TGTGCTAGTGGTTTTTTCGTTAACCGCCGTGATACATACTCTGGGGCTAACGTCCTGACTTTC,CASGFFVNRRDTYSGANVLTF
TRBD2,NA,TRBV12-3/TRBV12-4,TRBJ2-2,TGTGCCAATAGGGGACTAGCGTCCGGGGAGCTGTTTTTT,CANRGLASGELFF
TRBD1,few,TRBV2,TRBJ1-3,TGCGCCAGCAGCCCGACAGGGTGGTCTGGAAACACCATATATTTT,CASSPTGWSGNTIYF
NA,few,TRBV20-1,TRBJ2-1,TGCAGCCTACAGGGCCCCAATGAGCAGTTCTTC,CSLQGPNEQFF
NA,many,TRBV11-2,TRBJ2-5,TGTGCCAGCAGCTTAGGGGTTAGGCTAGAAGAGACCCAGTACTTC,CASSLGVRLEETQYF
TRBD1,NA,TRBV19,TRBJ1-2,TGTGCCAGTAGTGAGACAGGGCATGGCTACACCTTC,CASSETGHGYTF
NA,NA,TRBV10-2,TRBJ1-5,TGCGCCAGCAGTGAGTCAGCTCAGCCCCAGCATTTT,CASSESAQPQHF
NA,many,TRBV28,TRBJ1-5,TGTGCCAGCAGACCGGGACATTTGGATCAGCCCCAGCATTTT,CASRPGHLDQPQHF
TRBD2,NA,TRBV12-3/TRBV12-4,TRBJ2-4,TGTGCCAGCAGTTTAAACGGGGGGGAACTTCAGTACTTC,CASSLNGGELQYF
NA,few,TRBV30,TRBJ2-7,TGTGCCTGGACCCGGGATCCCGGCGGCTACGAGCAGTACTTC,CAWTRDPGGYEQYF
NA,once,TRBV19,TRBJ2-1,TGTGCCAGTAGTATAGCTCAGACGGCATATGATGAGCAGTTCTTC,CASSIAQTAYDEQFF
NA,few,TRBV15,TRBJ1-2,TGTGCCACCAGCAGAGATTTAGGCAGTGGGGCCAACTATGGCTACACCTTC,CATSRDLGSGANYGYTF
NA,few,TRBV4-2,TRBJ1-6,TGTGCCAGCAGCCAAGGACGGGGAGTCGACAATTCACCCCTCCACTTT,CASSQGRGVDNSPLHF
TRBD1,NA,TRBV9,TRBJ2-7,TGTGCCAGCAGCGTTGGACAGGGGAACTACGAGCAGTACTTC,CASSVGQGNYEQYF
NA,many,TRBV30,TRBJ1-1,TGTGCCTGGAGCGGCGACACTGAAGCTTTCTTT,CAWSGDTEAFF
NA,many,TRBV7-2,TRBJ2-2,TGTGCCAGCAGCTTCGGGGTCACCGGGGAGCTGTTTTTT,CASSFGVTGELFF
NA,NA,TRBV20-1,TRBJ1-4,TGCAGTGCCTTTTCCAGGGATAATGAAAAACTGTTTTTT,CSAFSRDNEKLFF
NA,many,TRBV7-8,TRBJ1-1,TGTGCCAGCAGCTCCGTTAACATGAACACTGAAGCTTTCTTT,CASSSVNMNTEAFF
TRBD1,many,TRBV6-1,TRBJ1-5,TGTGCCAGCAGTCCGGGGACAGGGGGCCTAAATAGCAATCAGCCCCAGCATTTT,CASSPGTGGLNSNQPQHF
NA,few,TRBV5-1,TRBJ1-2,TGCGCCAGCAGCTTGTCGCGGGGTGGCGGTGGCTACACCTTC,CASSLSRGGGGYTF
NA,NA,TRBV10-3,TRBJ2-6,TGTGCCATCAGTGTGACAGCTGGGGCCAACGTCCTGACTTTC,CAISVTAGANVLTF
TRBD2,many,TRBV3-1,TRBJ2-5,TGTGCCAGCACCTCACACGGGAGGTCAGAGACCCAGTACTTC,CASTSHGRSETQYF
TRBD2,many,TRBV2,TRBJ2-1,TGTGCCAGCAGTGAAAGGGCTAGCGGGAGTATTGAGCAGTTCTTC,CASSERASGSIEQFF